This entry lists 12 T cell receptor beta chains sequenced from one sample in a study of T cells in Graves' hyperthyroidism and ophthalmopathy. The investigators amplified TCR beta CDR3 regions from RNA transcripts. TCR CDR3 regions were first amplified by RT-PCR with HTBI primers. One entry per CDR3 protein, called by TCRdb with MiXCR from the multiplex PCR reads. The sample lists about 420,000 distinct CDR3 sequences; around a sixth were seen once. Sequenced: blood. These receptors were taken from a woman aged 18-29 years with Graves' hyperthyroidism.

This clonotype was observed a handful of times. The J gene is TRBJ1-5, the V gene TRBV6-9; tentatively, D is TRBD1 (6 bases). The germline V and J ends were trimmed by 3 bases and 2 bases, with 11 bases remaining between them. Germline assignment: CDR1 MNHGY and CDR2 SVAAGI. The CDR3 totals 15 residues. CDR3 amino acids: CASSYGGPGNQPQHF. The CDR3, as DNA: TGTGCCAGCAGTTACGGGGGGCCTGGCAATCAGCCCCAGCATTTT.

The sample holds many counts of this clonotype. The gene calls are TRBV5-1 and TRBJ1-1; D gene uncertain. Between the trimmed V and J ends, which lost 2 bases and 1 base, there was a span of 9 bases. CDR3 length: 14 amino acids. Germline CDR1 SGHRS, CDR2 YFSETQ. CDR3 nucleotide sequence: TGCGCCAGCAGCTTTGGTGGAGCGAACACTGAAGCTTTCTTT. It is translated as CASSFGGANTEAFF.

The V call is TRBV6-2 or TRBV6-3, the J call TRBJ2-2, with 7 bases identical to TRBD1. Germline V gives CDR1 MNHEY, CDR2 SVGEGT. Trimming took 5 bases from V and 7 from J; bases not matched to a gene: 7. The CDR3 covers 14 residues. DNA of the CDR3: TGTGCCAGCAGTAAGACAGGGTTGGACGGGGAGCTGTTTTTT. Translated, it gives CASSKTGLDGELFF.

V usage is TRBV29-1 and J usage is TRBJ1-1; D is unresolved. Trimming left V 7 bases short and J 1 base short, with 10 bases between. The germline gives CDR1 SQVTM, CDR2 ANQGSEA. The CDR3 runs 12 residues. CDR3 loop: CSGGSANTEAFF. CDR3 DNA sequence: TGCAGCGGGGGTAGTGCGAACACTGAAGCTTTCTTT.

This clonotype has a count of ten or more. The rearrangement uses TRBV28 and TRBJ2-1; 11 bases map to TRBD2. Trimming cost V 3 bases and J 3 bases; bases outside gene matches: 7. Germline V gene lookup returns CDR1 MDHEN and CDR2 SYDVKM. The CDR3 is 17 residues long. The CDR3 nucleotides are TGTGCCAGCAGTTTCTCCAGACTAGCGGGGTTCTACAATGAGCAGTTCTTC. This sequence encodes CASSFSRLAGFYNEQFF. The variable domain in full, completed from reference TRBV28 and TRBJ2-1, reads DVKVTQSSRYLVKRTGEKVFLECVQDMDHENMFWYRQDPGLGLRLIYFSYDVKMKEKGDIPEGYSVSREKKERFSLILESASTNQTSMYLCASSFSRLAGFYNEQFFGPGTRLTVL.

This sequence joins TRBV10-3 and TRBJ1-1; D unclear. CDR3 length: 14 amino acids. The germline V gene encodes CDR1 ENHRY and CDR2 SYGVKD. V lost 5 bases and J 4 bases, leaving 14 bases between the germline ends. The CDR3 here is CAISYENSGTEAFF. The CDR3 DNA follows: TGTGCCATCAGTTATGAAAATTCGGGCACTGAAGCTTTCTTT.

This clonotype occurred a few times. The genes are TRBV20-1 and TRBJ1-1, with D perhaps matching TRBD1 (6 bases). This CDR3 has 17 residues. CDR1 is DFQATT and CDR2 is SNEGSKA in the germline V gene (reference sequence). V shed 5 bases and J shed 0 bases, with 22 bases lying between them. This chain's CDR3 is CSAGKCRGNIMNTEAFF. CDR3 DNA sequence: TGCAGTGCTGGAAAATGCAGGGGCAATATCATGAACACTGAAGCTTTCTTT.

This clonotype was counted many times. This chain links TRBV2 with TRBJ2-1, with 13 bases lining up with TRBD2. This CDR3 contains 15 residues. Trimming at V came to 8 bases and at J to 9 bases, leaving 10 bases not matched to a gene. Germline CDR1 SNHLY, CDR2 FYNNEI. CDR3 sequence (DNA): TGTGCCAGCCGGTTTACTAGCGGGGGGGCGGGTGAGCAGTTCTTC. Protein: CASRFTSGGAGEQFF. Based on the CDR3 plus reference TRBV2 and TRBJ2-1, the full variable domain is EPEVTQTPSHQVTQMGQEVILRCVPISNHLYFYWYRQILGQKVEFLVSFYNNEISEKSEIFDDQFSVERPDGSNFTLKIRSTKLEDSAMYFCASRFTSGGAGEQFFGPGTRLTVL.

This clonotype was recorded many times. The CDR3 DNA sequence: TGCAGCGTTGAAAAGACAGGGGGCAACTACGAGCAGTACTTC. Translating gives CSVEKTGGNYEQYF. The V and J genes are TRBV29-1 and TRBJ2-7; 10 bases agree with TRBD1. The CDR3 has 14 amino acids. V lost 2 bases, J lost 3 bases, and 4 bases stayed unmatched. In germline, CDR1 is SQVTM, CDR2 ANQGSEA.

This clonotype came up a few times. The chain couples TRBV7-6 to TRBJ2-1; 9 positions match TRBD2. Germline CDR1 is SGHVS and CDR2 is FNYEAQ. After removal of 3 bases from V and 6 bases from J, the junction contained 9 bases not matched to a gene. CDR3 size: 16 residues. The CDR3 DNA reads as TGTGCCAGCAGCTTTTTAACGGGACTAGCATCCAATGAGCAGTTCTTC. It is translated as CASSFLTGLASNEQFF.

This clonotype was detected many times. CDR3 DNA: TGTGCCAGCGCTCAGGGGAACTATGGCTACACCTTC. Translating gives CASAQGNYGYTF. The rearrangement links TRBV6-1 to TRBJ1-2, with D possibly being TRBD1 (6 bases). Trimming took off 8 bases at V and 2 bases at J, with 9 bases between the two ends. The CDR3 spans 12 residues. From germline, CDR1 is MNHNS and CDR2 SASEGT.

At least ten counts were recorded for this clonotype. One end of the junction varies from germline; a read error may be responsible. The chain uses TRBV28 and TRBJ1-2; D is unclear. Per germline, CDR1 MDHEN and CDR2 SYDVKM. The CDR3 runs 13 residues. CDR3 amino acids: CASSPAGVYAYTF. The CDR3 bases are TGTGCCAGCAGCCCAGCCGGGGTATATGCCTACACCTTC.